Following are 28 T cell receptor beta chains from one sample sequenced in a study of spatial heterogeneity in lung cancer. TCRdb reprocessed the 5' RACE reads with MiXCR, giving one entry per CDR3 protein. The profile shows 30,000 to 40,000 distinct CDR3 sequences, approximately 5.5% of them singletons. Time point reported: sample taken at primary tumor resection. Here the sequenced sample was PBMCs, taken at surgery. The source is a female donor with early-stage non-small cell lung cancer.

This clonotype has a count of ten or more. The chain joins TRBV6-1 to TRBJ2-1; the match to TRBD1 covers 7 bases. Per germline, CDR1 MNHNS and CDR2 SASEGT. V lost 2 bases, J lost 4 bases, and 8 bases stayed unmatched. The CDR3 contains 16 residues. CDR3 DNA sequence: TGTGCCAGCAGTGAAAGAATAAGCAGGGGGTACAATGAGCAGTTCTTC. Its protein product is CASSERISRGYNEQFF.

This clonotype was counted at least ten times. The V call is TRBV5-6, the J call TRBJ2-5, with 7 positions matching TRBD1. This CDR3 has 15 amino acids. The germline CDR1 and CDR2 sequences are SGHDT and YYEEEE. J gave up 2 bases and V 0 bases, and 4 bases lay outside the gene matches. For the CDR3, the DNA is TGTGCCAGCAGCTTGGAGAGACAGGGTCAAGAGACCCAGTACTTC. Translation: CASSLERQGQETQYF.

This clonotype was seen ten or more times. V and J are TRBV7-2 and TRBJ2-5; D is undetermined. The CDR3 covers 12 residues. CDR1 and CDR2 (germline): SGHTA, FQGNSA. Trimming took 5 bases from V and 0 from J, leaving 4 bases between them. CDR3 protein: CASSEYQETQYF. The CDR3 coding sequence is TGTGCCAGCAGCGAGTACCAAGAGACCCAGTACTTC.

This clonotype appeared many times. The V and J genes are TRBV2 and TRBJ2-7; no definite D call. CDR3 length: 12 amino acids. The V and J ends lost 4 bases and 2 bases respectively, with 6 bases between them. Germline CDR1 and CDR2: SNHLY and FYNNEI. The DNA for the CDR3 is TGTGCCAGCAGTGTGAGCACCTACGAGCAGTACTTC. Its protein is CASSVSTYEQYF.

This clonotype was seen many times. CDR3 region: CASIGIGATTNYGYTF. The DNA for the CDR3 is TGTGCCAGCATAGGTATTGGGGCTACCACGAACTATGGCTACACCTTC. The J gene is TRBJ1-2, the V gene TRBV28, with D maybe TRBD1 (5 bases). Between the trimmed V and J ends, which lost 7 bases and 2 bases, there was a span of 20 bases. Per the germline V gene, CDR1 is MDHEN and CDR2 is SYDVKM. The CDR3 runs to 16 residues.

This clonotype appeared many times. The rearrangement links TRBV24-1 to TRBJ1-5; 8 bases fit TRBD1. Germline V gene data show CDR1 as KGHDR and CDR2 as SFDVKD. V was pared by 4 bases and J by 4 bases, with 5 bases of the junction left unmatched. The CDR3 has 15 amino acids. In nucleotides, the CDR3 is TGTGCCACCAGTGAAGGCCAGGGGGCAAATCAGCCCCAGCATTTT. Protein: CATSEGQGANQPQHF.

This clonotype has at least ten counts. The chain couples TRBV7-9 to TRBJ2-2; 7 bases line up with TRBD1. CDR3 length: 14 residues. Germline V lookup: CDR1 SEHNR, CDR2 FQNEAQ (reference sequence). Trimming cost V 5 bases and J 0 bases; bases outside gene matches: 0. The CDR3: CASSGTANTGELFF. CDR3 coding DNA: TGTGCCAGCAGCGGGACAGCGAACACCGGGGAGCTGTTTTTT. Together with reference TRBV7-9 and TRBJ2-2, the CDR3 gives the full variable domain: DTGVSQNPRHKITKRGQNVTFRCDPISEHNRLYWYRQTLGQGPEFLTYFQNEAQLEKSRLLSDRFSAERPKGSFSTLEIQRTEQGDSAMYLCASSGTANTGELFFGEGSRLTVL.

The rearrangement joins TRBV7-3 to TRBJ2-1; tentatively, D is TRBD2 (5 bases). V lost 1 base to trimming and J lost 5 bases, with 9 bases between them. This CDR3 contains 14 residues. Looked up from germline, CDR1 is SGHTA and CDR2 is FQGTGA. The CDR3 coding sequence is TGTGCCAGCAGCTTAAGTCCGGGGAACAATGAGCAGTTCTTC. Residues: CASSLSPGNNEQFF.

The V and J genes are TRBV6-2 or TRBV6-3 and TRBJ1-1, with 11 bases that match TRBD1. The CDR3 has 14 amino acids. Germline CDR1 and CDR2: MNHEY and SVGEGT. Trimming took 3 bases from V and 11 from J; bases not matched to a gene: 8. The DNA for the CDR3 is TGTGCCAGCAGTTATAGGACAGGGGGCTTCTCCGCTTTCTTT. This sequence encodes CASSYRTGGFSAFF.

V gene TRBV20-1 combines with J gene TRBJ1-6; D gene ambiguous. Trimming shortened V by 3 bases and J by 0 bases, and 9 bases separated the two germline ends. Germline-derived CDR1 and CDR2 are DFQATT and SNEGSKA (reference sequence). The CDR3 is 15 residues long. As DNA, the CDR3 is TGCAGTGCTAGCACAGCAAGCTCCTATAATTCACCCCTCCACTTT. Translation: CSASTASSYNSPLHF.

This clonotype was seen a few times. The chain couples TRBV29-1 to TRBJ2-7; 10 bases are shared with TRBD1. Germline-derived CDR1 and CDR2 are SQVTM and ANQGSEA. The CDR3 covers 14 residues. The V gene end was trimmed by 2 bases and the J gene end by 4 bases; junction bases not matched to a gene: 5. CDR3 sequence: CSVEFGDRGYEQYF. Here the CDR3 DNA reads TGCAGCGTTGAATTTGGGGACAGGGGATACGAGCAGTACTTC.

This clonotype was picked up many times. The rearrangement links TRBV19 to TRBJ1-4, with D hard to call. The V gene lost 9 bases and the J gene lost 0 bases, with 8 bases spanning the gap. The CDR3 runs 13 residues. The germline V gene has CDR1 LNHDA and CDR2 SQIVND (reference sequence). The CDR3 reads CASSLATNEKLFF. The CDR3 DNA reads TGTGCCAGCTCCCTTGCAACTAATGAAAAACTGTTTTTT. Based on the CDR3 plus reference TRBV19 and TRBJ1-4, the full variable domain is DGGITQSPKYLFRKEGQNVTLSCEQNLNHDAMYWYRQDPGQGLRLIYYSQIVNDFQKGDIAEGYSVSREKKESFPLTVTSAQKNPTAFYLCASSLATNEKLFFGSGTQLSVL.

This clonotype was counted ten times or more. The genes are TRBV9 and TRBJ2-1; D is possibly TRBD2 (5 bases). This CDR3 comprises 15 residues. The germline CDR1 and CDR2 sequences are SGDLS and YYNGEE. The V and J ends lost 0 bases and 1 base respectively, with 8 bases between them. This CDR3 is CASSVDEGSYNEQFF. CDR3 sequence (DNA): TGTGCCAGCAGCGTAGATGAGGGATCCTACAATGAGCAGTTCTTC.

This clonotype was recorded many times. The J gene is TRBJ2-1, the V gene TRBV3-1; D may match TRBD1 or TRBD2 (7 bases each). Looked up from germline, CDR1 is LGHDT and CDR2 is YNNKEL (reference sequence). The V end lost 3 bases, the J end lost 6 bases, and 12 bases lay between the germline ends. The CDR3 is made up of 14 amino acids. The CDR3: CASSHAGGGNEQFF. CDR3 DNA sequence: TGTGCCAGCAGCCATGCAGGGGGGGGCAATGAGCAGTTCTTC.

At least ten counts were recorded for this clonotype. The CDR3 DNA reads TGTGCCAGCGGCCTAGTAGGGGGCCCACAAGAGACCCAGTACTTC. Translated, it gives CASGLVGGPQETQYF. The V gene is TRBV6-1, the J gene TRBJ2-5; 7 positions match TRBD1. V shed 8 bases, J shed 2 bases, and the junction held 11 bases outside the gene matches. The V gene's germline CDR1 is MNHNS and CDR2 SASEGT. The CDR3 spans 15 residues.

This chain links TRBV19 with TRBJ2-3; perhaps D is TRBD1 or TRBD2 (5 bases each). Deletions cut 3 bases from V and 5 bases from J, with 27 bases between. CDR3 size: 19 residues. Germline V lookup: CDR1 LNHDA, CDR2 SQIVND (reference sequence). In DNA form, the CDR3 reads TGTGCCAGTAGTATGGCGCAAAGTGGGGGTATAGGCCCAGGAGATACGCAGTATTTT. Translating gives CASSMAQSGGIGPGDTQYF.

Ten or more counts support this clonotype. J is TRBJ1-5 and V is TRBV7-2; no reliable D call. CDR1 and CDR2 from the germline V gene are SGHTA and FQGNSA. Trimming cost V 1 base and J 5 bases, with 6 bases left between them. The CDR3 spans 13 residues. The DNA of the CDR3 is TGTGCCAGCAGCTTAGAGAGGGATCAGCCCCAGCATTTT. Its protein product is CASSLERDQPQHF.

J is TRBJ1-1 and V is TRBV7-9; D is undetermined. The germline V and J ends were trimmed by 0 bases and 4 bases, with 9 bases remaining between them. The CDR3 has 14 amino acids. CDR1 and CDR2 (germline): SEHNR, FQNEAQ (reference sequence). The CDR3 sequence is CASSLAQRATEAFF. CDR3 nucleotide sequence: TGTGCCAGCAGCTTAGCGCAAAGGGCCACTGAAGCTTTCTTT.

This clonotype was seen repeatedly, ten times or more. V usage is TRBV25-1 and J usage is TRBJ2-5; D not resolved. V lost 4 bases and J lost 7, with 13 bases in between. The CDR3 has 13 residues. Germline CDR1 is MGHDK and CDR2 is SYGVNS. Here the CDR3 DNA reads TGTGCCAGCAGTGTAACGTCGGCGGTGACCCAGTACTTC. It translates to CASSVTSAVTQYF.

This clonotype was seen just once. The chain joins TRBV24-1 to TRBJ2-5, with D possibly being TRBD1 (6 bases). Germline V gene lookup returns CDR1 KGHDR and CDR2 SFDVKD. This CDR3 spans 14 amino acids. V dropped 1 base and J dropped 5 bases, with 10 bases sitting between them. The CDR3 protein is CATSDFGDTETQYF. CDR3 DNA sequence: TGTGCCACCAGTGATTTCGGGGACACCGAGACCCAGTACTTC.

The CDR3 nucleotides are TGTGCCAGCAGCCCTTCGGCGAGACAGGACTACTATGGCTACACCTTC. It translates to CASSPSARQDYYGYTF. The chain joins TRBV3-1 to TRBJ1-2, with D maybe TRBD1 (6 bases). Germline values: CDR1 LGHDT, CDR2 YNNKEL (reference sequence). The CDR3 spans 16 residues. V was shortened by 4 bases and J by 3 bases, with 18 bases between the two germline ends.

In this sample, this clonotype turned up many times. The DNA for the CDR3 is TGTGCCAGCAGCTTGGCGGGGGGCATGCGGGAGACCCAGTACTTC. Protein product: CASSLAGGMRETQYF. The chain couples TRBV5-4 to TRBJ2-5; maybe TRBD2 (7 bases). The germline V gene has CDR1 SGHNT and CDR2 YYREEE (reference sequence). The CDR3 is 15 amino acids. Between the trimmed V and J ends, which lost 0 bases and 5 bases, there was a span of 14 bases.

This clonotype was seen repeatedly, ten times or more. The chain links TRBV4-1 to TRBJ2-1, with D tentatively TRBD1 (6 bases). V lost 1 base to trimming and J lost 0 bases, with 7 bases between them. In germline, CDR1 is MGHRA, CDR2 YSYEKL. This CDR3 region has 15 residues. The CDR3 DNA follows: TGCGCCAGCAGCCAAGCAGGGGTCTCCTACAATGAGCAGTTCTTC. It codes for CASSQAGVSYNEQFF.

This clonotype was counted at least ten times. Compared with germline, one end of the junction differs, possibly owing to a read error. This chain uses TRBV5-1 with TRBJ2-1, with 9 bases matching TRBD2. Germline CDR1 and CDR2: SGHRS and YFSETQ. There are 16 residues in the CDR3. Here the CDR3 DNA reads TGCGCCAGCAGCTGGACCGGGACTAGCTCCCACAATGAGCAGTTCTTC. It translates to CASSWTGTSSHNEQFF.

In its sample, this clonotype was seen many times. The J gene is TRBJ2-5, the V gene TRBV5-6; perhaps D is TRBD1 or TRBD2 (5 bases each). The CDR3 extends over 14 amino acids. Germline values: CDR1 SGHDT, CDR2 YYEEEE. V lost 4 bases and J 1 base, leaving 11 bases between the germline ends. CDR3 protein: CASSPGPFQETQYF. As DNA, the CDR3 is TGTGCCAGCAGCCCGGGGCCGTTCCAAGAGACCCAGTACTTC.

This clonotype was seen a handful of times. This rearrangement joins TRBV12-3 or TRBV12-4 to TRBJ1-1, with TRBD1 as a possible D gene (5 bases). The V gene lost 10 bases and the J gene lost 0 bases, with 12 bases spanning the gap. The CDR3 is 13 amino acids. CDR3 coding DNA: TGTGCCACGGGGGTGGGTATGAACACTGAAGCTTTCTTT. Translating gives CATGVGMNTEAFF.

This clonotype was observed at least ten times. The J gene is TRBJ2-3, the V gene TRBV18, with D unresolved. Germline CDR1 KGHSH, CDR2 LQKENI. This CDR3 is 13 amino acids long. V was pared by 6 bases and J by 2 bases, with 9 bases between. The CDR3 DNA sequence: TGTGCCAGCTCTATAAGGCCCACAGATACGCAGTATTTT. It yields the protein CASSIRPTDTQYF.

This clonotype occurred many times. The chain recombines TRBV7-2 with TRBJ2-7, with 12 bases aligning to TRBD1. The CDR3 has 17 amino acids. V shed 6 bases, J shed 3 bases, and the junction held 12 bases outside the gene matches. CDR1 is SGHTA, CDR2 FQGNSA, per germline. CDR3 sequence: CASRVTGTGGGFYEQYF. CDR3 bases: TGTGCCAGCAGAGTTACCGGGACAGGGGGCGGTTTCTACGAGCAGTACTTC.